Below, 8 T cell receptor beta chains from the same sample are listed, as sequenced in a study of T-cell reconstitution after alpha-beta-depleted transplantation in children. During its preparation, the TCRbeta library received unique molecular identifiers. From the PCR reads, TCRdb called clonotypes with MiXCR, one entry per CDR3 protein. The data hold under 350,000 distinct CDR3 sequences, with more than 8% observed a single time. This specimen consisted of PBMCs from the stem cell graft donor, obtained from the stem cell graft. The receptors were sampled from a human donor who donated a stem cell graft to a child with SCID.

In this sample, this clonotype turned up many times. The chain's CDR3 is CASTTLSGGPLNEQFF. CDR3 in DNA: TGTGCCAGCACCACATTGAGCGGGGGCCCTCTCAATGAGCAGTTCTTC. The chain has TRBV12-3 or TRBV12-4 and TRBJ2-1, with 8 positions matching TRBD2. Unmatched junction bases numbered 14, after V lost 7 bases and J lost 6 bases. The CDR3 loop spans 16 amino acids.

This rearrangement joins TRBV12-3 or TRBV12-4 to TRBJ2-1; D is undetermined. The CDR3 is 11 residues long. The germline V and J ends were trimmed by 0 bases and 12 bases, with 6 bases remaining between them. In nucleotides, the CDR3 is TGTGCCAGCAGTTTAGCTTATCGGCAGTTCTTC. It specifies CASSLAYRQFF.

This clonotype appeared many times. The J gene is TRBJ2-3, the V gene TRBV12-3 or TRBV12-4, with 7 bases matching TRBD1. J lost 0 bases, V lost 4 bases, and 4 bases had no gene match. CDR3 length: 15 residues. This chain's CDR3 is CASSSPGQSTDTQYF. CDR3 nucleotides: TGTGCCAGCAGTTCCCCGGGACAGAGCACAGATACGCAGTATTTT.

The sample holds a few counts of this clonotype. The genes are TRBV7-8 and TRBJ2-3; 8 bases fit TRBD1. Per germline, CDR1 SGHVS and CDR2 FQNEAQ. The J segment lost 12 bases and the V segment lost 1 base, leaving 3 bases of the junction unmatched. The length of the CDR3 is 12 residues. As DNA, the CDR3 is TGTGCCAGCAGCTTAGGGACAGGGCCTCAGTATTTT. Its translation: CASSLGTGPQYF.

This clonotype showed up just a few times. This chain joins TRBV7-6 and TRBJ2-3, with 10 positions matching TRBD2. Trimming removed 4 bases from V and 0 bases from J; junction bases left unmatched: 10. The CDR3 runs to 18 residues. Germline V gene data show CDR1 as SGHVS and CDR2 as FNYEAQ. CDR3 DNA sequence: TGTGCCAGCAGCTCCAGACTAGCGGGTGGCCCAAGCACAGATACGCAGTATTTT. Translation gives CASSSRLAGGPSTDTQYF.

The V and J genes are TRBV6-6 and TRBJ2-7, with a possible D match to TRBD1 (5 bases). V was cut by 6 bases and J by 0 bases, with 9 bases left in between. From germline, CDR1 is MNHNY and CDR2 SVGAGI (reference sequence). The CDR3 covers 13 residues. CDR3 bases: TGTGCCAGCAGCGGACACCGCTCCTACGAGCAGTACTTC. This sequence encodes CASSGHRSYEQYF.

This clonotype was picked up many times. J is TRBJ2-3 and V is TRBV29-1; D uncertain. CDR1 and CDR2 from the germline V gene are SQVTM and ANQGSEA. V lost 7 bases and J 0 bases, leaving 8 bases between the germline ends. The CDR3 spans 12 residues. DNA for the CDR3: TGCAGCGCCAGAACTAGCACAGATACGCAGTATTTT. Protein: CSARTSTDTQYF.

This clonotype was picked up many times. The chain carries TRBV28 and TRBJ2-7; 8 bases agree with TRBD1. From germline, CDR1 is MDHEN and CDR2 SYDVKM. With 1 base clipped from V and 0 bases from J, the junction kept 8 bases outside the gene matches. The CDR3 has 17 amino acids. CDR3 sequence reads: CASSLSGGLFSSYEQYF. The CDR3 DNA is TGTGCCAGCAGTTTATCAGGGGGCCTTTTTTCCTCCTACGAGCAGTACTTC.